Included here is one TCR beta chain sequence, with context. Profiling relied on immunoSEQ multiplex PCR, and the TCRdb table lists in-frame clones only, not all of them. The table lists tens of thousands of clones, 70% to 90% of them singletons. The V gene lost 4 bases and the J gene lost 0 bases, with 7 bases spanning the gap. Germline lookup yields CDR1 GTSNPN and CDR2 SVGIG (reference sequence). The CDR3 has 13 residues. The data were taken from a study of blood T cell repertoires in COVID-19. The wider study: PBMCs, B-cell-depleted T cells, or T cells provided the cDNA or gDNA that made up the material.

The sequence was collected from a human donor in a cohort sampled during active COVID-19. This chain connects TRBV30 to TRBJ1-3; D unclear. Material for sequencing was peripheral blood. The CDR3 DNA sequence: TGTGCCTGGACTTTATTCTCTGGAAACACCATATATTTT. Its protein is CAWTLFSGNTIYF.